These 17 T cell receptor beta chains were all obtained from the same sample, sequenced in a study of identical twins. One entry per CDR3 protein, called by TCRdb with MiXCR from the 5' RACE reads. The sample lists approximately 230,000 distinct CDR3 sequences, over 13% occurring once. Sequenced input: memory (CD45RO+) T cells sorted from blood. The source is a woman aged 18-29 years in good health.

This clonotype was recorded at least ten times. CDR3 sequence reads: CASSESADTGELFF. The CDR3 coding sequence is TGTGCCAGCAGTGAATCAGCCGACACCGGGGAGCTGTTTTTT. The chain combines TRBV25-1 with TRBJ2-2; D is uncertain. The CDR3 runs to 14 residues. Trimming left V 1 base short and J 3 bases short, with 6 bases between. The germline gives CDR1 MGHDK, CDR2 SYGVNS.

This clonotype was seen at least ten times. The chain links TRBV6-1 to TRBJ1-6, with D hard to call. Trimming pared 6 bases from V and 7 bases from J, leaving 13 bases between. CDR1 and CDR2 (germline): MNHNS, SASEGT. The CDR3 length is 14 residues. The CDR3 nucleotides are TGTGCCAGCAGACCGGACGGCTCGAATTCACCCCTCCACTTT. It is translated as CASRPDGSNSPLHF.

The gene calls are TRBV7-9 and TRBJ2-7; 7 bases align to TRBD2. V lost 6 bases to trimming and J lost 5 bases; unmatched junction nucleotides: 10. The CDR3 runs to 14 residues. Germline V gene data show CDR1 as SEHNR and CDR2 as FQNEAQ (reference sequence). The CDR3 DNA follows: TGTGCCAGCAGTTCGACGGGGGGATTCCACGAGCAGTACTTC. This sequence encodes CASSSTGGFHEQYF.

Ten or more counts support this clonotype. This chain joins TRBV7-7 and TRBJ2-2, with TRBD2 matching 10 bases. CDR1 is SSHAT and CDR2 is FNYEAQ in the germline V gene (reference sequence). The CDR3 length is 16 residues. V lost 4 bases, J lost 5 bases, and 7 bases stayed unmatched. CDR3 region: CASSYSSGRGTGELFF. CDR3 in DNA: TGTGCCAGCAGCTACTCTAGCGGGAGAGGGACCGGGGAGCTGTTTTTT.

This clonotype occurred many times. The J gene is TRBJ2-3, the V gene TRBV6-2 or TRBV6-3; D is possibly TRBD2 (6 bases). This CDR3 has 14 residues. Germline CDR1 reads MNHEY; CDR2 reads SVGEGT. Trimming pared 3 bases from V and 6 bases from J, leaving 13 bases between. CDR3 sequence reads: CASSYQAGSDTQYF. CDR3 sequence (DNA): TGTGCCAGCAGTTATCAAGCGGGTTCGGATACGCAGTATTTT.

The V gene is TRBV7-2, the J gene TRBJ2-5, with a weak D call TRBD1 (5 bases). Trimming took 0 bases from V and 4 from J, leaving 12 bases between them. This CDR3 has 15 residues. CDR1 SGHTA and CDR2 FQGNSA come from the germline V gene. The DNA of the CDR3 is TGTGCCAGCAGCTTAGCGGGGCAGTTCGTAGAGACCCAGTACTTC. Translating gives CASSLAGQFVETQYF.

This clonotype was seen many times. The V and J genes are TRBV10-3 and TRBJ2-2; D remains unclear. CDR1 ENHRY and CDR2 SYGVKD come from the germline V gene. This CDR3 contains 13 residues. V lost 8 bases and J lost 1, with 8 bases in between. CDR3 coding DNA: TGTGCCATCGGTCCCCGGAACACCGGGGAGCTGTTTTTT. This codes for CAIGPRNTGELFF.

The gene calls are TRBV7-8 and TRBJ2-2; 10 bases line up with TRBD1. Trimming removed 5 bases from V and 6 bases from J; junction bases left unmatched: 6. Germline loops: CDR1 SGHVS, CDR2 FQNEAQ. The CDR3 is 15 amino acids. The CDR3 sequence: CASSAGTGVAGELFF. The CDR3 region has the DNA TGTGCCAGCAGCGCCGGGACAGGGGTGGCCGGGGAGCTGTTTTTT.

This chain uses TRBV12-3 or TRBV12-4 with TRBJ2-1; tentative D call: TRBD2 (5 bases). Trimming removed 5 bases from V and 3 bases from J, with 11 bases in between. This CDR3 contains 14 residues. The CDR3 region is CASSTSTSYNEQFF. In DNA, the CDR3 is TGTGCCAGCAGTACCTCCACTAGCTACAATGAGCAGTTCTTC.

The chain combines TRBV4-1 with TRBJ1-4; D is perhaps TRBD1 (6 bases). V lost 1 base to trimming and J lost 7 bases, with 16 bases between them. Per the germline V gene, CDR1 is MGHRA and CDR2 is YSYEKL. The CDR3 contains 16 residues. DNA for the CDR3: TGCGCCAGCAGCCAAGGGGGAACAGGGAGGAGTGAAAAACTGTTTTTT. Translated: CASSQGGTGRSEKLFF.

This clonotype was recorded a few times. The J gene is TRBJ2-7, the V gene TRBV10-3; 7 bases align to TRBD1. Germline values: CDR1 ENHRY, CDR2 SYGVKD. J gave up 6 bases and V 10 bases, and 15 bases lay outside the gene matches. The CDR3 length is 14 residues. Here the CDR3 reads CASQGPGGSGEQYF. DNA of the CDR3: TGTGCCAGTCAGGGGCCAGGGGGAAGTGGCGAGCAGTACTTC.

This clonotype was detected a few times. J is TRBJ2-1 and V is TRBV6-2 or TRBV6-3; TRBD2 matches 8 bases. The length of the CDR3 is 15 residues. V was clipped by 4 bases and J by 7 bases; unmatched bases: 9. Germline V gene data show CDR1 as MNHEY and CDR2 as SVGEGT. Written as DNA, the CDR3 is TGTGCCAGCAGTTCCCCCGGGGGGGCGAGGAATGAGCAGTTCTTC. Amino acids: CASSSPGGARNEQFF.

There are a few counts of this clonotype. The rearrangement uses TRBV7-2 and TRBJ2-2; 11 positions match TRBD2. V trimming: 5 bases; J trimming: 10 bases; junction bases outside the gene matches: 9. Germline V gene data show CDR1 as SGHTA and CDR2 as FQGNSA. This CDR3 is built from 15 residues. The CDR3 DNA is TGTGCCAGCAGCGCCCCCGGGACTAGCGGCGAGGAGCTGTTTTTT. Protein: CASSAPGTSGEELFF.

The V call is TRBV4-1, the J call TRBJ2-7, with 7 bases that match TRBD1. The germline V gene encodes CDR1 MGHRA and CDR2 YSYEKL. J was trimmed by 6 bases and V by 3 bases; bases with no gene match: 11. The CDR3 has 15 amino acids. For the CDR3, the DNA is TGCGCCAGCAGCCAGTTCGGGACAGCCGAGCGCGAGCAGTACTTC. Residues: CASSQFGTAEREQYF.

This chain joins TRBV20-1 and TRBJ2-3; TRBD2 agrees at 10 bases. With V trimmed by 1 base and J by 4 bases, 11 bases remained unmatched. CDR3 length: 17 amino acids. From germline, CDR1 is DFQATT and CDR2 SNEGSKA (reference sequence). For the CDR3, the DNA is TGCAGTGCTAGAGCTAAACCGGGAGCGGGAGGGGCAGATACGCAGTATTTT. It codes for CSARAKPGAGGADTQYF.

This clonotype has more than one count but fewer than ten. V is TRBV20-1 and J is TRBJ2-1, with 7 bases aligning to TRBD2. The junction had 4 bases not matched to a gene; V was cut back by 0 bases and J by 5 bases. Germline CDR1 and CDR2: DFQATT and SNEGSKA (reference sequence). CDR3 size: 14 residues. CDR3 in DNA: TGCAGTGCTAGAGATGGTAGCGGGCACAATGAGCAGTTCTTC. Translating it yields CSARDGSGHNEQFF.

This clonotype occurred a few times. The chain couples TRBV6-5 to TRBJ2-7; possibly TRBD2 for D (5 bases). Germline V lookup: CDR1 MNHEY, CDR2 SVGAGI. The CDR3 totals 12 residues. Between the trimmed V and J ends, which lost 6 bases and 5 bases, there was a span of 11 bases. As DNA, the CDR3 is TGTGCCAGCAGCGACCGACTAAACGAGCAGTACTTC. It codes for CASSDRLNEQYF.